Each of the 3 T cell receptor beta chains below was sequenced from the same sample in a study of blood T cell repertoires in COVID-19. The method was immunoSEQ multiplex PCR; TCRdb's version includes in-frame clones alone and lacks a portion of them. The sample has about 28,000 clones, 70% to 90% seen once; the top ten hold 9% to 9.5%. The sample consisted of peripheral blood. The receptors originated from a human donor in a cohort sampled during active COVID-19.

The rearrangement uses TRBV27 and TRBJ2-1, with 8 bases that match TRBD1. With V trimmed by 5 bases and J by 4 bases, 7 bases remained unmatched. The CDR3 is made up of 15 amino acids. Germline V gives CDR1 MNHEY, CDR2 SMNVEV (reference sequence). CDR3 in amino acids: CASSPGTGYYNEQFF. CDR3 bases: TGTGCCAGCAGTCCGGGGACAGGTTATTACAATGAGCAGTTCTTC.

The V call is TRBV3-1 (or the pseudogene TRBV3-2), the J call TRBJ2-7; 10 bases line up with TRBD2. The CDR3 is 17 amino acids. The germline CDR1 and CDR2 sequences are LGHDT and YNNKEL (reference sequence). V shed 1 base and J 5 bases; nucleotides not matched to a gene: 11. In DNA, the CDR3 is TGTGCCAGCAGCCAAGGGGCCTCAGCGGGAGGGTTCCACGAGCAGTACTTC. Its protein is CASSQGASAGGFHEQYF.

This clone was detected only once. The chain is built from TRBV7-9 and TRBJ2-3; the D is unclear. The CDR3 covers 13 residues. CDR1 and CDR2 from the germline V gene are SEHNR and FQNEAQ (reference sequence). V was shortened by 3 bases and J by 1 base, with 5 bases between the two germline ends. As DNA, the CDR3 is TGTGCCAGCAGCTTGGGCGGCACAGATACGCAGTATTTT. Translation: CASSLGGTDTQYF.